These T cell receptor beta chains were read from a single sample in a study of high-grade serous ovarian cancer treatment subgroups. Sequenced by immunoSEQ multiplex PCR; TCRdb stores in-frame clones only, minus some. The table has 7,600 or so clones, over 70% seen once. Input material: tumor tissue. The receptors originated from a human donor with high-grade serous ovarian cancer. Both conserved end residues are part of each CDR3. Fields, in order: D gene, clone size, V gene, J gene, CDR3 protein. D genes are given only for firm matches. Part of the rows lack a size; the others show once, few, many or a class for expanded clones.

d_gene: TRBD1
abundance: .
v_gene: TRBV10-3
j_gene: TRBJ2-6
CDR3aa: CAINNRGPGANVLTF

d_gene: TRBD1
abundance: .
v_gene: TRBV11-3
j_gene: TRBJ2-7
CDR3aa: CASSGSVGQSSYEQYF

d_gene: .
abundance: .
v_gene: TRBV5-1
j_gene: TRBJ2-3
CDR3aa: CASSGGAVTDTQYF

d_gene: TRBD1
abundance: .
v_gene: TRBV29-1
j_gene: TRBJ2-1
CDR3aa: CSAGQGASEQFF

d_gene: .
abundance: .
v_gene: TRBV7-2
j_gene: TRBJ2-7
CDR3aa: CASSQGTVYEQYF

d_gene: TRBD2
abundance: once
v_gene: TRBV11-3
j_gene: TRBJ2-7
CDR3aa: CASSFDSGNHEQYF

d_gene: TRBD1
abundance: .
v_gene: TRBV30
j_gene: TRBJ2-5
CDR3aa: CALDRVARETQYF

d_gene: .
abundance: .
v_gene: TRBV5-1
j_gene: TRBJ2-6
CDR3aa: CASSLAPARAGANVLTF

d_gene: TRBD1
abundance: .
v_gene: TRBV7-3
j_gene: TRBJ2-1
CDR3aa: CASSLARTGEKFF

d_gene: TRBD1
abundance: .
v_gene: TRBV4-2
j_gene: TRBJ2-7
CDR3aa: CASSTGTGPYEQYF

d_gene: TRBD2
abundance: few
v_gene: TRBV5-4
j_gene: TRBJ2-2
CDR3aa: CASSSSTSGRAGELFF

d_gene: TRBD1
abundance: .
v_gene: TRBV28
j_gene: TRBJ2-2
CDR3aa: CASSAAGTGWMLAGELFF

d_gene: .
abundance: few
v_gene: TRBV29-1
j_gene: TRBJ1-2
CDR3aa: CSVHPGNYGYTF

d_gene: TRBD1
abundance: .
v_gene: TRBV7-9
j_gene: TRBJ1-2
CDR3aa: CASSLGVTGGNYGYTF

d_gene: .
abundance: once
v_gene: TRBV21-1
j_gene: TRBJ2-7
CDR3aa: CASSKGMDEQYF

d_gene: .
abundance: .
v_gene: TRBV6-6
j_gene: TRBJ1-2
CDR3aa: CASHLGAQHNYGYTF

d_gene: .
abundance: .
v_gene: TRBV7-6
j_gene: TRBJ2-2
CDR3aa: CASSLFGVGGGELFF

d_gene: TRBD1
abundance: .
v_gene: TRBV5-1
j_gene: TRBJ2-7
CDR3aa: CASSPGTAYEQYF

d_gene: .
abundance: .
v_gene: TRBV5-5
j_gene: TRBJ1-2
CDR3aa: CASSLRRGYTF

d_gene: .
abundance: .
v_gene: TRBV5-6
j_gene: TRBJ2-1
CDR3aa: CASSQRDGDDGVLGQFF

d_gene: TRBD1
abundance: .
v_gene: TRBV5-4
j_gene: TRBJ1-4
CDR3aa: CASSSGQLAEKLFF

d_gene: TRBD2
abundance: .
v_gene: TRBV19
j_gene: TRBJ2-5
CDR3aa: CASSRLYNTGLQETQYF

d_gene: .
abundance: .
v_gene: TRBV19
j_gene: TRBJ2-1
CDR3aa: CASSMYNEQFF

d_gene: .
abundance: .
v_gene: TRBV28
j_gene: TRBJ1-2
CDR3aa: CASRGRAQTYGYTF

d_gene: .
abundance: .
v_gene: TRBV11-3
j_gene: TRBJ2-7
CDR3aa: CASSLERVSGEPWLYEQYF

d_gene: TRBD1
abundance: .
v_gene: TRBV5-4
j_gene: TRBJ2-7
CDR3aa: CASSPTGTYEQYF

d_gene: .
abundance: .
v_gene: TRBV5-4
j_gene: TRBJ2-7
CDR3aa: CASSSPNYEQYF

d_gene: .
abundance: .
v_gene: TRBV25-1
j_gene: TRBJ2-7
CDR3aa: CASSDYPSSYEQYF

d_gene: .
abundance: .
v_gene: TRBV11-2
j_gene: TRBJ2-1
CDR3aa: CASTSVGFYNEQFF

d_gene: TRBD1
abundance: few
v_gene: TRBV7-3
j_gene: TRBJ1-1
CDR3aa: CASSVAQGTEAFF

d_gene: TRBD2
abundance: .
v_gene: TRBV5-1
j_gene: TRBJ2-1
CDR3aa: CASSKNSGLSSYNEQFF

d_gene: .
abundance: once
v_gene: TRBV2
j_gene: TRBJ2-1
CDR3aa: CASSDPSSYNEQFF

d_gene: .
abundance: once
v_gene: TRBV27
j_gene: TRBJ2-3
CDR3aa: CASWGRGLGDTQYF

d_gene: .
abundance: .
v_gene: TRBV30
j_gene: TRBJ2-1
CDR3aa: CAWRGVSSAAPQFF

d_gene: .
abundance: .
v_gene: TRBV7-3
j_gene: TRBJ2-5
CDR3aa: CASSLMVQETQYF

d_gene: .
abundance: .
v_gene: TRBV5-4
j_gene: TRBJ2-5
CDR3aa: CASSVDRAGEETQYF

d_gene: TRBD1
abundance: .
v_gene: TRBV2
j_gene: TRBJ1-3
CDR3aa: CASSRTGQVLATSSGNTIYF

d_gene: TRBD1
abundance: .
v_gene: TRBV7-2
j_gene: TRBJ2-1
CDR3aa: CASSATGTGLSYNEQFF

d_gene: .
abundance: .
v_gene: TRBV5-1
j_gene: TRBJ1-2
CDR3aa: CASSPQVGTPYGYTF

d_gene: .
abundance: .
v_gene: TRBV27
j_gene: TRBJ1-4
CDR3aa: CATLQGSREKLFF

d_gene: TRBD1
abundance: .
v_gene: TRBV10-3
j_gene: TRBJ1-1
CDR3aa: CAISEDRASKAFF

d_gene: .
abundance: .
v_gene: TRBV15
j_gene: TRBJ2-3
CDR3aa: CATSRERNQGRGSTDTQYF

d_gene: .
abundance: .
v_gene: TRBV19
j_gene: TRBJ1-1
CDR3aa: CANSEGQMNTEAFF

d_gene: .
abundance: once
v_gene: TRBV4-1
j_gene: TRBJ1-1
CDR3aa: CASSQDRQVEAFF

d_gene: .
abundance: .
v_gene: TRBV10-1
j_gene: TRBJ1-5
CDR3aa: CASRSPGLGSPKHF

d_gene: .
abundance: .
v_gene: TRBV7-2
j_gene: TRBJ2-1
CDR3aa: CASSLGFRYNEQFF

d_gene: TRBD2
abundance: .
v_gene: TRBV19
j_gene: TRBJ2-6
CDR3aa: CASSPGRERLFLSGANVLTF

d_gene: .
abundance: .
v_gene: TRBV9
j_gene: TRBJ2-5
CDR3aa: CASSVEGDQETQYF

d_gene: .
abundance: .
v_gene: TRBV10-3
j_gene: TRBJ2-1
CDR3aa: CAISVRDSELDEQFF

d_gene: TRBD1
abundance: .
v_gene: TRBV19
j_gene: TRBJ1-3
CDR3aa: CASSPDRGSGNTIYF

d_gene: .
abundance: .
v_gene: TRBV14
j_gene: TRBJ2-7
CDR3aa: CASSTSSDYEQYF

d_gene: TRBD1
abundance: few
v_gene: TRBV5-6
j_gene: TRBJ1-2
CDR3aa: CASSLDTGGKYGYTF

d_gene: .
abundance: .
v_gene: TRBV7-5
j_gene: TRBJ1-5
CDR3aa: CVRSFDLPGGHF

d_gene: .
abundance: few
v_gene: TRBV7-2
j_gene: TRBJ1-5
CDR3aa: CASSFMGDSNQPQHF